A single sample gave rise to the 6 T cell receptor beta chains below, sequenced in a study of blood T cell repertoires in COVID-19. Using immunoSEQ multiplex PCR, the repertoire was profiled, and TCRdb retains in-frame clones only, with some absent. The sample includes fewer than 400,000 clones, around nine tenths of them seen just once. What was sequenced was PBMCs or T cells enriched from blood (not recorded which). Receptor source: a man younger than 45 who had recovered from COVID-19.

V gene TRBV28 combines with J gene TRBJ2-2, with D hard to call. Germline V CDR1 and CDR2: MDHEN, SYDVKM. The CDR3 spans 12 residues. The V gene lost 3 bases and the J gene lost 6 bases, with 5 bases spanning the gap. The CDR3 region is CASSFSAGELFF. The CDR3 DNA follows: TGTGCCAGCAGTTTCTCCGCCGGGGAGCTGTTTTTT.

The rearrangement uses TRBV4-2 and TRBJ1-5; D call uncertain. The germline gives CDR1 LGHNA, CDR2 YNFKEQ. The ends were cut back, 1 base at V and 8 bases at J, with 18 bases in the middle. The CDR3 loop spans 16 amino acids. The CDR3 DNA reads as TGTGCCAGCAGCCAAGGAGGTTCAAGTAGGCTGAAGCCCCAGCATTTT. Its protein is CASSQGGSSRLKPQHF.

The V gene is TRBV19, the J gene TRBJ2-1, with 8 bases matching TRBD1. V dropped 3 bases and J dropped 0; count of bases not matched to a gene: 7. Germline values: CDR1 LNHDA, CDR2 SQIVND (reference sequence). The CDR3 runs 17 residues. As DNA, the CDR3 is TGTGCCAGTAGTATTTCGGCCCAGGGGGCCTCCTACAATGAGCAGTTCTTC. This sequence encodes CASSISAQGASYNEQFF. The whole variable domain, filled in from reference TRBV19 and TRBJ2-1, reads DGGITQSPKYLFRKEGQNVTLSCEQNLNHDAMYWYRQDPGQGLRLIYYSQIVNDFQKGDIAEGYSVSREKKESFPLTVTSAQKNPTAFYLCASSISAQGASYNEQFFGPGTRLTVL.

The CDR3 DNA sequence: TGTGCCAGCAGTGCACGGCTAGCGGGGGGGCAGGGAGCAGATACGCAGTATTTT. Its protein is CASSARLAGGQGADTQYF. This rearrangement joins TRBV2 to TRBJ2-3, with 12 bases matching TRBD2. The CDR3 has 18 amino acids. CDR1 is SNHLY and CDR2 is FYNNEI in the germline V gene. Germline trimming cut 4 bases from V and 4 bases from J; bases unmatched to any gene: 12.

The gene calls are TRBV5-1 and TRBJ2-7; D gene uncertain. The germline V and J ends were trimmed by 2 bases and 3 bases, with 18 bases remaining between them. Germline CDR1 and CDR2: SGHRS and YFSETQ. This CDR3 is 16 amino acids long. CDR3: CASSFSTGSPIYEQYF. Written as DNA, the CDR3 is TGCGCCAGCAGCTTTAGTACCGGGTCACCTATCTACGAGCAGTACTTC. Complete variable domain (other parts from reference TRBV5-1 and TRBJ2-7): KAGVTQTPRYLIKTRGQQVTLSCSPISGHRSVSWYQQTPGQGLQFLFEYFSETQRNKGNFPGRFSGRQFSNSRSEMNVSTLELGDSALYLCASSFSTGSPIYEQYFGPGTRLTVT.

The V gene is TRBV4-2, the J gene TRBJ2-1; 11 positions match TRBD2. From germline, CDR1 is LGHNA and CDR2 YNFKEQ. V dropped 0 bases and J dropped 7; count of bases not matched to a gene: 8. This CDR3 has 17 amino acids. The CDR3 here is CASSQDLAGGPLNEQFF. The CDR3 region has the DNA TGTGCCAGCAGCCAAGACCTAGCGGGGGGCCCTCTTAATGAGCAGTTCTTC.